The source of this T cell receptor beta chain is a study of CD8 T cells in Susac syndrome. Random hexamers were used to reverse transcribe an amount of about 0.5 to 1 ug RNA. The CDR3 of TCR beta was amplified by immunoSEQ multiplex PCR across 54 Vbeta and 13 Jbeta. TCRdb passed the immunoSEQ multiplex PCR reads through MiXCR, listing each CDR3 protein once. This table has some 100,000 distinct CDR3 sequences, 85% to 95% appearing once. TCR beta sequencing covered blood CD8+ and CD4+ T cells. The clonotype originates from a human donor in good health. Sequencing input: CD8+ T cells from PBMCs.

Here the CDR3 reads CASSESRTSPTGLAKNIQYF. For the CDR3, the DNA is TGCGCCAGCAGTGAGTCGCGAACGAGTCCAACAGGGCTAGCCAAAAACATTCAGTACTTC. The gene calls are TRBV10-2 and TRBJ2-4, with D maybe TRBD1 (6 bases). The V and J ends lost 0 bases and 0 bases respectively, with 21 bases between them. This CDR3 spans 20 amino acids. Germline CDR1 is WSHSY and CDR2 is SAAADI.